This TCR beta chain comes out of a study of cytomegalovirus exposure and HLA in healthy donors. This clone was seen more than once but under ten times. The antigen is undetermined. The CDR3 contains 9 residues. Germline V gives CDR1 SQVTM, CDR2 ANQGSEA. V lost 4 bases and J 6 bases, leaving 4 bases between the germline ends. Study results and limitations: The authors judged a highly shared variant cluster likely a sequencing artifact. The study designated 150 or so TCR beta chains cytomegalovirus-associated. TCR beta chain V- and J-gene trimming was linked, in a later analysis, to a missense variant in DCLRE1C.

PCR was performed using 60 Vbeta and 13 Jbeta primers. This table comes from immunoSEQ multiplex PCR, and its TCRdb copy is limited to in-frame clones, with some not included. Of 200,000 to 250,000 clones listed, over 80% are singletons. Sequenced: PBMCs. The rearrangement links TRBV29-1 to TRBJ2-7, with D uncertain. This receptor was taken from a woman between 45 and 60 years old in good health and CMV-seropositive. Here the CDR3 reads CSVVCEQYF. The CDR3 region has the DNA TGCAGCGTTGTATGCGAGCAGTACTTC.